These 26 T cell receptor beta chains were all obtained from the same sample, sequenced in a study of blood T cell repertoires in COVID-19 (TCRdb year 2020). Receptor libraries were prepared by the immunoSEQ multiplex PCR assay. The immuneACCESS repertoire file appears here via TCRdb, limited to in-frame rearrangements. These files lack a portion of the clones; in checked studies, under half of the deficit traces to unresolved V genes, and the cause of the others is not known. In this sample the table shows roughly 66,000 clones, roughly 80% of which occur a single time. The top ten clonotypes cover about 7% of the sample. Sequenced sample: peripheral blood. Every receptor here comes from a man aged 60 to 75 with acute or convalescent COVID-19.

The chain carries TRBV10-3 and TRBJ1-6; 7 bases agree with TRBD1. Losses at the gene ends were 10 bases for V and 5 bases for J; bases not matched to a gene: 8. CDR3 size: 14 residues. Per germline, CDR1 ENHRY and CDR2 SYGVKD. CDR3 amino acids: CATGITGDNSPLHF. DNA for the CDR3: TGTGCCACCGGTATCACAGGGGATAATTCACCCCTCCACTTT.

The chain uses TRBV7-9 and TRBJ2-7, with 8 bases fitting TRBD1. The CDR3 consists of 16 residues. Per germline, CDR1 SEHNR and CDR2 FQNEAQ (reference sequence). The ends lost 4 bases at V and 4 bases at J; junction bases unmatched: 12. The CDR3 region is CASSYGTRQGAYEQYF. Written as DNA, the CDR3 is TGTGCCAGCAGCTATGGGACAAGGCAGGGGGCTTACGAGCAGTACTTC.

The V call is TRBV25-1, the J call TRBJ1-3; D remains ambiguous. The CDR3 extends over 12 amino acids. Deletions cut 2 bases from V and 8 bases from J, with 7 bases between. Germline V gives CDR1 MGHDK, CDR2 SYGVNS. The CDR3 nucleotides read TGTGCCAGCAGTGAAGCCGGTTACACCATATATTTT. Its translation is CASSEAGYTIYF.

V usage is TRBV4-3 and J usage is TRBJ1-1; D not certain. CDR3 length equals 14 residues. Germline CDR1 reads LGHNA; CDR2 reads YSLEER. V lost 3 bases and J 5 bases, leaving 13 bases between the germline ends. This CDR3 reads CASSHPGPGTEAFF. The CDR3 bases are TGCGCCAGCAGCCACCCGGGCCCGGGGACTGAAGCTTTCTTT.

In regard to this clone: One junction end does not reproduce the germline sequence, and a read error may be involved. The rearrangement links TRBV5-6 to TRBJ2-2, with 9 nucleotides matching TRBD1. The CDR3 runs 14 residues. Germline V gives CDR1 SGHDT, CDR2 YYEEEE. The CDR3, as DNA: TGTGCCAGCAGCCAGGACAGGGGAGCCGGGAAGCTGTTTTTT. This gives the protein CASSQDRGAGKLFF.

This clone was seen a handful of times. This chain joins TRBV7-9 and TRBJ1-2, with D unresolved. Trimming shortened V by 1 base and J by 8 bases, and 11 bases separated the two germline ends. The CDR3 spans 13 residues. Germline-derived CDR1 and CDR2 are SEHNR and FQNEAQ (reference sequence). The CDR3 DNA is TGTGCCAGCAGCTTAGGGGGAGCCGGCGGCTACACCTTC. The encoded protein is CASSLGGAGGYTF.

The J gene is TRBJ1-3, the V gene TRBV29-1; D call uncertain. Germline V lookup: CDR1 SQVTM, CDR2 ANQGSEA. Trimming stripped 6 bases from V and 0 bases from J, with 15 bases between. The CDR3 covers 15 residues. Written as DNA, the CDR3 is TGCAGCGTCGTAGGATTACAGTCCTCTGGAAACACCATATATTTT. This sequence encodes CSVVGLQSSGNTIYF.

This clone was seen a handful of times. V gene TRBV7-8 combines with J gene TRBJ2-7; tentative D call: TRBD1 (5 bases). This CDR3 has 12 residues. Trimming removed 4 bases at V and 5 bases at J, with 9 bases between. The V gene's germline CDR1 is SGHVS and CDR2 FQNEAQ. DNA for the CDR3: TGTGCCAGCAGCTCGGACACCCACGAGCAGTACGTC. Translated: CASSSDTHEQYV.

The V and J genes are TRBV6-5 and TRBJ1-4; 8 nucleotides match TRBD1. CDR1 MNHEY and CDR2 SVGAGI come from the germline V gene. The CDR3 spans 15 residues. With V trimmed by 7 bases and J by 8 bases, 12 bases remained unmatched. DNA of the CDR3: TGTGCCAGCAAACAAGACAGGGGCGAAACGGAAAAACTGTTTTTT. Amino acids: CASKQDRGETEKLFF.

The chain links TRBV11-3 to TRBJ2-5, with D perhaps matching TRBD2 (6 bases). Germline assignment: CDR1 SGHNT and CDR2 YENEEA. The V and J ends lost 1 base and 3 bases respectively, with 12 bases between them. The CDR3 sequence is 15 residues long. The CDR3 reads CASSLGGLAKETQYF. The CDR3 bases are TGTGCCAGCAGCTTAGGGGGACTTGCTAAAGAGACCCAGTACTTC.

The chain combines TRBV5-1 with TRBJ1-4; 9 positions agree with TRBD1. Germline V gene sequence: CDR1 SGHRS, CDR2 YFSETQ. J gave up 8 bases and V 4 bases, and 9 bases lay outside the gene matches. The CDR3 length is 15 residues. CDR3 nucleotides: TGCGCCAGCAGCCCCGGGGGACAGGGAAACGAAAAACTGTTTTTT. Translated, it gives CASSPGGQGNEKLFF.

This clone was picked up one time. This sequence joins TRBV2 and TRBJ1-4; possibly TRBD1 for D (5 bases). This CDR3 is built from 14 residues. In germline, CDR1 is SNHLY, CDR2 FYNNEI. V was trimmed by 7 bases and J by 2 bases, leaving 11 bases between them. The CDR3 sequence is CASNYRPTNEKLFF. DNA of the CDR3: TGTGCCAGCAATTACAGGCCGACTAATGAAAAACTGTTTTTT.

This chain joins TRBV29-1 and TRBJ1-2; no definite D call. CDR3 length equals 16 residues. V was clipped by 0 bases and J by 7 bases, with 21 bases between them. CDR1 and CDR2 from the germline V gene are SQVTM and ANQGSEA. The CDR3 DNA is TGCAGCGTTGAAGAAAATAGCGGGCAACGAAAGGCTGGCTACACCTTC. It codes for CSVEENSGQRKAGYTF.

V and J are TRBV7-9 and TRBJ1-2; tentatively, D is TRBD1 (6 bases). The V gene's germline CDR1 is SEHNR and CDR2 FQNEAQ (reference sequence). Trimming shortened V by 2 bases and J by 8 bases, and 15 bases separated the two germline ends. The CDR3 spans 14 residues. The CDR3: CASSLHSGERGYTF. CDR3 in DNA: TGTGCCAGCAGCTTACACTCAGGGGAGAGGGGCTACACCTTC.

The chain's CDR3 is CSASRGGYTEAFF. CDR3 nucleotide sequence: TGCAGTGCTAGTCGTGGAGGGTATACTGAAGCTTTCTTT. The chain is built from TRBV20-1 and TRBJ1-1, with D uncertain. V was shortened by 3 bases and J by 5 bases, with 13 bases between the two germline ends. This CDR3 is built from 13 residues. From germline, CDR1 is DFQATT and CDR2 SNEGSKA (reference sequence).

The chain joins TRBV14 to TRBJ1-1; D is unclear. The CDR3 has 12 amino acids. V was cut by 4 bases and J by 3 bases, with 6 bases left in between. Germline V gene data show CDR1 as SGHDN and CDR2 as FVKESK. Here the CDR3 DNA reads TGTGCCAGCAGCCCCAGTCACACTGAAGCTTTCTTT. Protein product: CASSPSHTEAFF.

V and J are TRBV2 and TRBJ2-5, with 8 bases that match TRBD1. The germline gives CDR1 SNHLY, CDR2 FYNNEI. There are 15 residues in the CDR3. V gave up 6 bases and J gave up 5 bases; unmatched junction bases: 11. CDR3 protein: CASRRQGQGDETQYF. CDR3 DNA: TGTGCCAGCAGACGCCAAGGACAGGGCGACGAGACCCAGTACTTC.

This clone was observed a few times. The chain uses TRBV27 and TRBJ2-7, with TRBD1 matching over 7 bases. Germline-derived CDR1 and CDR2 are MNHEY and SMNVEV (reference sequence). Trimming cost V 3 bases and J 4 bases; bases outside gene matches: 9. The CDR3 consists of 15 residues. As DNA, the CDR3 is TGTGCCAGCAGTTTCTCGAACAGGGGTGGATACGAGCAGTACTTC. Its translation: CASSFSNRGGYEQYF.

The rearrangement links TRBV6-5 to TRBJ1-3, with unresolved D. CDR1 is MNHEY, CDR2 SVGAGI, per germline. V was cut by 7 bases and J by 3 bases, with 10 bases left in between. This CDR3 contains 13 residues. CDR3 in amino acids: CASTPAGGNTIYF. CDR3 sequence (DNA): TGTGCCAGCACTCCCGCGGGTGGAAACACCATATATTTT.

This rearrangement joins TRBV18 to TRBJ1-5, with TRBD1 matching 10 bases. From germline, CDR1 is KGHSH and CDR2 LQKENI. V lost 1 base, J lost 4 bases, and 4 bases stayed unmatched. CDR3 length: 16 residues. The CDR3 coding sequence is TGTGCCAGCTCACCACGGGCGGGACAGGGGAATCAGCCCCAGCATTTT. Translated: CASSPRAGQGNQPQHF.

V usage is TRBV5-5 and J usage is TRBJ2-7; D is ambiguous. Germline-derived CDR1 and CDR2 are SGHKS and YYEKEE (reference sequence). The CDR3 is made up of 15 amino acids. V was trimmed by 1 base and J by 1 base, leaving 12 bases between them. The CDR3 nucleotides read TGTGCCAGCAGCTTGAGCGTACCAGCTTCCTACGAGCAGTACTTC. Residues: CASSLSVPASYEQYF.

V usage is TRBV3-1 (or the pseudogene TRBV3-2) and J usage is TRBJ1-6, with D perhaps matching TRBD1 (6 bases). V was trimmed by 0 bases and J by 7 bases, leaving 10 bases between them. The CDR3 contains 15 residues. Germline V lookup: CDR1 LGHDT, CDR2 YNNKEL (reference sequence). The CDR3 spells CASSQELQGNSPLHF. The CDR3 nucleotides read TGTGCCAGCAGCCAAGAATTACAGGGAAATTCACCCCTCCACTTT.

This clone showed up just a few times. CDR3: CASSPPGGRAPYGYTF. Here the CDR3 DNA reads TGTGCCAGCTCACCACCTGGGGGCCGAGCCCCCTATGGCTACACCTTC. The chain is built from TRBV18 and TRBJ1-2; tentative D call: TRBD1 (6 bases). V was cut by 0 bases and J by 4 bases, with 15 bases left in between. Germline-derived CDR1 and CDR2 are KGHSH and LQKENI. The CDR3 contains 16 residues.

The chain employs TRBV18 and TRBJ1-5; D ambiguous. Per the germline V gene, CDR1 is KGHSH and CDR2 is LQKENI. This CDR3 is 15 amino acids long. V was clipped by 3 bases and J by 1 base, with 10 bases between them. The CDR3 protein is CASSPNVGSNQPQHF. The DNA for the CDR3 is TGTGCCAGCTCACCCAACGTGGGCAGCAATCAGCCCCAGCATTTT.

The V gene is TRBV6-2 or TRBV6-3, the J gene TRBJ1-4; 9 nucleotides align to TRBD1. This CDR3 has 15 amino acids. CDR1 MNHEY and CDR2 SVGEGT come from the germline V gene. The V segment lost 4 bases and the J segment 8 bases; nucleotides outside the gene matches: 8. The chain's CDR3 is CASSSPGQGREKLFF. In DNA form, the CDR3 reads TGTGCCAGCAGTTCCCCGGGACAGGGTCGAGAAAAACTGTTTTTT.

The CDR3 region is CASSIGIGESHSPLHF. DNA of the CDR3: TGTGCCAGTAGTATTGGTATCGGGGAATCTCATTCACCCCTCCACTTT. J is TRBJ1-6 and V is TRBV19; D call uncertain. Germline V gene lookup returns CDR1 LNHDA and CDR2 SQIVND (reference sequence). The CDR3 sequence is 16 residues long. With 3 bases removed from V and 8 bases from J, the gap between germline ends came to 17 bases.